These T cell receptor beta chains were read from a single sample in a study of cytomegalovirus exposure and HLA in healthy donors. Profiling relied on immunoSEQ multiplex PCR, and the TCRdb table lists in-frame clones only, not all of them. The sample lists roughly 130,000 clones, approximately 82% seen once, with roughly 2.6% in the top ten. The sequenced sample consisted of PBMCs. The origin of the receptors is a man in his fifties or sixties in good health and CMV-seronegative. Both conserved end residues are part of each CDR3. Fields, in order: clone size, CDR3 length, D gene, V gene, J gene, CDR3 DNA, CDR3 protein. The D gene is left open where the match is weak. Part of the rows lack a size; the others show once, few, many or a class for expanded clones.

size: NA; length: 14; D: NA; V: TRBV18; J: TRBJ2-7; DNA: TGTGCCAGCTCACTCCAGGTGGTCGGCTACGAGCAGTACTTC; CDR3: CASSLQVVGYEQYF
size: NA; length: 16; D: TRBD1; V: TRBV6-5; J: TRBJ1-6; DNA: TGTGCCAGCAGTTACTCGCCAGGGGGCTCTAATTCCCCCCTCCACTTT; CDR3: CASSYSPGGSNSPLHF
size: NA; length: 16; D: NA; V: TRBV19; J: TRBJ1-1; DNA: TGTGCCAGTAGTCCCCAGGGGACGATTGGTAGCGCTGAAGCTTTCTTT; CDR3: CASSPQGTIGSAEAFF
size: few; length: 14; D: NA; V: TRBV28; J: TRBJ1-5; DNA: TGTGCCAGCAGCGCAGGCCATAGCAATCAGCCCCAGCATTTT; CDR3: CASSAGHSNQPQHF
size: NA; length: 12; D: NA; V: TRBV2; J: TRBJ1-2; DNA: TGTGCCAGCAGACAGGATAACTATGGCTACACCTTC; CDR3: CASRQDNYGYTF
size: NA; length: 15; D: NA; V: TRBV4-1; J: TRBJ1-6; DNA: TGCGCCAGCAGCCAATCGCCAGGGGCTAATTCACCCCTCCACTTT; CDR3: CASSQSPGANSPLHF
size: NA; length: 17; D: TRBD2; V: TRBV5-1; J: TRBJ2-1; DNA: TGCGCCAGCAGCCCTGTCACTAGCGGGGGGGGGCTCAATGAGCAGTTCTTC; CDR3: CASSPVTSGGGLNEQFF
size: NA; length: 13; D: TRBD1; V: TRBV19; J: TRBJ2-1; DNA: TGTGCCAGTAGTATAGTGACAGGGGATGCTCGGTTCTTC; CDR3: CASSIVTGDARFF
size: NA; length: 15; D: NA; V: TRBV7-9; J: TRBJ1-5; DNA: TGTGCCAGCAGCTCTCCGGGGGGTAGGGATCAGCCCCAGCATTTT; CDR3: CASSSPGGRDQPQHF
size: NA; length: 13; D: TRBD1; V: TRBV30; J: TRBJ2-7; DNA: TGTGCCTGGAACAGGACAGGGTGTTACGAGCAGTACTTC; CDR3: CAWNRTGCYEQYF
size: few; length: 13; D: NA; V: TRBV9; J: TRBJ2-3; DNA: TGTGCCAGCAGCGCGGGAGGCACAGATACGCAGTATTTT; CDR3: CASSAGGTDTQYF
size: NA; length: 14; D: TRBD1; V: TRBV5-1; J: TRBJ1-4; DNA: TGCGCCAGCAGCCATGGACAGGGGTCCGGAAAACTGTTTTTT; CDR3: CASSHGQGSGKLFF
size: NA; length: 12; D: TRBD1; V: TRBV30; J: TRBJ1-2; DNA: TGTGCCTGGAGTAGGGACAGGGTCGGCTACACCTTC; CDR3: CAWSRDRVGYTF
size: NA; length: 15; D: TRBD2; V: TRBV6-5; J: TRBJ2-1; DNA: TGTGCCAGCAGCACCATTAGCGGGGGAAACAATGAGCAGTTCTTC; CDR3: CASSTISGGNNEQFF
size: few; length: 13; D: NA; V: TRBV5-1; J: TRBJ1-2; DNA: TGCGCCAGCAGCTTCGGGCCTGGGAGGGGCTACACCTTC; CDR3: CASSFGPGRGYTF
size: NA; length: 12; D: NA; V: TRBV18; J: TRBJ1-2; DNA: TGTGCCAGCTCGCTGGATACAGGGCGAACTACTTTC; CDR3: CASSLDTGRTTF
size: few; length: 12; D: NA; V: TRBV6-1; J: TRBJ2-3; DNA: TGTGCCAGCCGGTCCGGGGATCAAGAGCAGTATTTT; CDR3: CASRSGDQEQYF
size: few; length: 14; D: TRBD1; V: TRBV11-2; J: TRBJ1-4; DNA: TGTGCCAGCAGCCAGGGGCAGGGGGACGAAAAACTGTTTTTT; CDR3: CASSQGQGDEKLFF
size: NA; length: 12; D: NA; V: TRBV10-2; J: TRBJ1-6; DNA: TGCGCCAGCAGTGAGCGTAATTCACCCCTCCACTTT; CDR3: CASSERNSPLHF
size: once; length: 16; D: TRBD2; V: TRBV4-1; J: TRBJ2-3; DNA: TGCGCCAGCAGCCAATCAGCGGGGGGGCCTACAGATACGCAGTATTTT; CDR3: CASSQSAGGPTDTQYF
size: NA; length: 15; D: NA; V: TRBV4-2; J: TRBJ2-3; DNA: TGTGCCAGCAGCCAAGATTCCCCCTCGACAGATACGCAGTATTTT; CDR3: CASSQDSPSTDTQYF
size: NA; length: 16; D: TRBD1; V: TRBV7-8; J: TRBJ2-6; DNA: TGTGCCAGCAGCTTGGGACAGAGCTCTGGGGCCAACGTCCTGACTTTC; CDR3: CASSLGQSSGANVLTF
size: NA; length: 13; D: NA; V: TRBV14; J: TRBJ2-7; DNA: TGTGCCAGCAGCCACGACAGCACCTACGAGCAGTACTTC; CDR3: CASSHDSTYEQYF
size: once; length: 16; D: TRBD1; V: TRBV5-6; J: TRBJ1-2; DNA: TGTGCCAGCAGCAACCCCGGACAGGGGCGGAACTATGGCTACACCTTC; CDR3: CASSNPGQGRNYGYTF
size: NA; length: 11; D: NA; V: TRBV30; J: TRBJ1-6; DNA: TGTGCCTGGAGTGTACACCCCCCCCTCCACTTT; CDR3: CAWSVHPPLHF
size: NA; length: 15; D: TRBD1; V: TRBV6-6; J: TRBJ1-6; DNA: TGTGCCAGCAGTTATTCCGACAGGGCTAATTCACCCCTCCACTTT; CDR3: CASSYSDRANSPLHF
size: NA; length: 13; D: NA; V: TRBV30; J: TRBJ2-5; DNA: TGTGCCTGGAATCCAGGCTTCCAAGAGACCCAGTACTTC; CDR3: CAWNPGFQETQYF
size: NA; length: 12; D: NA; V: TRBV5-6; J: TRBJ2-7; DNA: TGTGCCAGCAGCTTGGGAGGGTACGAGCAGTACTTC; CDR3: CASSLGGYEQYF
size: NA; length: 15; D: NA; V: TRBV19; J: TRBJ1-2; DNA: TGTGCCAGTAGAAATCCCCCGGGAAGAGACTATGGCTACACCTTC; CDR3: CASRNPPGRDYGYTF
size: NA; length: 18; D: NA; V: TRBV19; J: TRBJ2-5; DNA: TGTGCCAGTAGTATAGAAGGGGCGCATGGGAAGGGGAGGGAGACCCAGTACTTC; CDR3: CASSIEGAHGKGRETQYF
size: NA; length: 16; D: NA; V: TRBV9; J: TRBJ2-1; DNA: TGTGCCAGCACAAAAACCGAGGAGGTACGGATCGATGAGCAGTTCTTC; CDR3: CASTKTEEVRIDEQFF
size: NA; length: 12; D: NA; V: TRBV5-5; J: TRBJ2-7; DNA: TGTGCCAGCAGCCCGGGGAGCTACGAGCAGTACTTC; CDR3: CASSPGSYEQYF
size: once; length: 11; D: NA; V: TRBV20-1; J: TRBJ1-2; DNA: TGCAGTGCTTATTTTTCGCGGGGCTACACCTTC; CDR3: CSAYFSRGYTF
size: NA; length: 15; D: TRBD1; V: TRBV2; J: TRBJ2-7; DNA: TGTGCCAGTAATCCAAACCGGGGACAGTTCTACGAGCAGTACTTC; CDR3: CASNPNRGQFYEQYF
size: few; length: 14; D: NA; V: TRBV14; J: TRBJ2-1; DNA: TGTGCCAGCAGCCCCGGGACACTCTACAATGAGCAGTTCTTC; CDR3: CASSPGTLYNEQFF
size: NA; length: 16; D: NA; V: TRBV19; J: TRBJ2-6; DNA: TGTGCCAGTAGTCCGGGATTCTCTCGAGGGGCCAACGTCCTGACTTTC; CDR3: CASSPGFSRGANVLTF
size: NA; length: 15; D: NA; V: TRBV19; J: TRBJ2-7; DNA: TGTGCCAGTAGTACCGCCAGGACAGCCTCCTACGAGCAGTACTTC; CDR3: CASSTARTASYEQYF
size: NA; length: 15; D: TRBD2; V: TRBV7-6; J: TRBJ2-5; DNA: TGTGCCAGCAGCTGGGGACTAACCCTACCCGAGACCCAGTACTTC; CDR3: CASSWGLTLPETQYF
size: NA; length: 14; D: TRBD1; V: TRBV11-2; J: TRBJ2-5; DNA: TGTGCCAGCAGCTTTAGACAGGGTAGAGAGACCCAGTACTTC; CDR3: CASSFRQGRETQYF
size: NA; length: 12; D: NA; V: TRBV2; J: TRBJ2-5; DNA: TGTGCCCCAGGGCAAGGGATGGAGACCCAGTACTTC; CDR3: CAPGQGMETQYF
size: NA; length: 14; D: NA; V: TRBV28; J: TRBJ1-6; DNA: TGTGCCAGCAGTCACCGGGACACTAATTCACCCCTCCACTTT; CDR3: CASSHRDTNSPLHF
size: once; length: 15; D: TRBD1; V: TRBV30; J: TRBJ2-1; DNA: TGTGCCTGGAGTGTCGAGACAGGGGGCTACAATGAGCAGTTCTTC; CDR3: CAWSVETGGYNEQFF
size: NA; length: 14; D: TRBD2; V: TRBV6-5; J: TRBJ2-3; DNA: TGTGCCAGCAGTACCTTAGCGGGGGTGGATACGCAGTATTTT; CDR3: CASSTLAGVDTQYF
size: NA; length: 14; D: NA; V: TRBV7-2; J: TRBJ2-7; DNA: TGTGCCAGCAGGTTAGGAGGGTCTGGCTACGAGCAGTACTTC; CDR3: CASRLGGSGYEQYF
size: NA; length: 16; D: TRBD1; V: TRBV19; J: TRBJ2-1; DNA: TGTGCCAGTAGTACGGACAGGGGGACCTCCTACAATGAGCAGTTCTTC; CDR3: CASSTDRGTSYNEQFF
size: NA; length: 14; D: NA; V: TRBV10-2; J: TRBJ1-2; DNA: TGCGCCAGCAGTGAGTTAGGACAGAACTATGGCTACACCTTC; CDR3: CASSELGQNYGYTF
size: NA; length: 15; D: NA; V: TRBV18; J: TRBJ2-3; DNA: TGTGCCAGCTCACCACCGGGCAGGGCGCCAGATACGCAGTATTTT; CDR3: CASSPPGRAPDTQYF